One and the same sample provided the 8 T cell receptor beta chains below, sequenced in a study of blood T cell repertoires in COVID-19. The data were produced by immunoSEQ multiplex PCR, yet TCRdb's version contains in-frame clones alone and is incomplete. Found here are roughly 150,000 clones, approximately 88% of them singletons; the top ten hold around 5%. The sequencing sample was made of PBMCs or T cells enriched from blood (not recorded which). Receptors originate from a man between 70 and 80 years old who had been exposed to COVID-19.

Of note for this clone: Relative to the germline gene, one junction end is altered; a read error may explain this. The CDR3 here is CASSLDSCWIF. CDR3 nucleotide sequence: TGTGCCAGCAGCCTCGACAGTTGTTGGATCTTC. V gene TRBV4-2 combines with J gene TRBJ2-1, with D possibly TRBD1 on 5 matching bases. The CDR3 loop spans 11 amino acids. From germline, CDR1 is LGHNA and CDR2 YNFKEQ.

The rearrangement uses TRBV24-1 and TRBJ1-3; TRBD1 matches 11 bases. In germline, CDR1 is KGHDR, CDR2 SFDVKD. The CDR3 is 15 amino acids. Trimming took 3 bases from V and 7 from J; bases not matched to a gene: 4. The chain's CDR3 is CATSDPGTGGNTIYF. In DNA, the CDR3 is TGTGCCACCAGTGATCCAGGGACAGGGGGGAACACCATATATTTT.

This clone was seen just once. The chain combines TRBV27 with TRBJ2-5; TRBD1 aligns across 8 bases. Germline loops: CDR1 MNHEY, CDR2 SMNVEV (reference sequence). This CDR3 contains 15 residues. The V segment lost 5 bases and the J segment 0 bases; nucleotides outside the gene matches: 5. CDR3 loop: CASSIHRGYQETQYF. The CDR3 nucleotides are TGTGCCAGCAGTATCCACAGGGGGTACCAAGAGACCCAGTACTTC.

This clone was counted once. The V and J genes are TRBV2 and TRBJ2-1; the match to TRBD2 covers 7 bases. CDR1 and CDR2 (germline): SNHLY, FYNNEI. The V segment lost 6 bases and the J segment 9 bases; nucleotides outside the gene matches: 8. The CDR3 has 13 amino acids. CDR3 loop: CASRASTGGEQFF. The CDR3 nucleotides read TGTGCCAGCAGGGCCTCGACGGGGGGTGAGCAGTTCTTC.

The V gene is TRBV28, the J gene TRBJ1-5; tentative D call: TRBD1 (6 bases). V was cut by 7 bases and J by 3 bases, with 16 bases left in between. The CDR3 is made up of 15 amino acids. CDR1 MDHEN and CDR2 SYDVKM come from the germline V gene. The CDR3 sequence: CASTSTGRVNQPQHF. The CDR3 DNA reads as TGTGCCAGCACCTCAACAGGGAGGGTCAATCAGCCCCAGCATTTT.

The V and J genes are TRBV28 and TRBJ2-1; tentatively, D is TRBD2 (5 bases). There are 13 residues in the CDR3. Germline V gives CDR1 MDHEN, CDR2 SYDVKM. The germline V and J ends were trimmed by 7 bases and 3 bases, with 10 bases remaining between them. For the CDR3, the DNA is TGTGCCAGCAACCCTACTAGCTACAATGAGCAGTTCTTC. Amino acid sequence: CASNPTSYNEQFF. The full variable domain, completed using reference TRBV28 and TRBJ2-1, is DVKVTQSSRYLVKRTGEKVFLECVQDMDHENMFWYRQDPGLGLRLIYFSYDVKMKEKGDIPEGYSVSREKKERFSLILESASTNQTSMYLCASNPTSYNEQFFGPGTRLTVL.

The chain recombines TRBV28 with TRBJ1-2; possible D gene TRBD1, 5 bases. Germline lookup yields CDR1 MDHEN and CDR2 SYDVKM. There are 14 residues in the CDR3. With 6 bases removed from V and 6 bases from J, the gap between germline ends came to 17 bases. Written as DNA, the CDR3 is TGTGCCAGCAGCAACACAGGACTATTAAATGGCTACACCTTC. Translating it yields CASSNTGLLNGYTF.

This clone was detected a few times. The chain links TRBV7-2 to TRBJ1-2, with no clear D. The CDR3 contains 15 residues. The V gene's germline CDR1 is SGHTA and CDR2 FQGNSA. Trimming pared 4 bases from V and 4 bases from J, leaving 16 bases between. The CDR3 DNA reads as TGTGCCAGCAGCTACGATGAGACACCCTTCTATGGCTACACCTTC. This translates into CASSYDETPFYGYTF.